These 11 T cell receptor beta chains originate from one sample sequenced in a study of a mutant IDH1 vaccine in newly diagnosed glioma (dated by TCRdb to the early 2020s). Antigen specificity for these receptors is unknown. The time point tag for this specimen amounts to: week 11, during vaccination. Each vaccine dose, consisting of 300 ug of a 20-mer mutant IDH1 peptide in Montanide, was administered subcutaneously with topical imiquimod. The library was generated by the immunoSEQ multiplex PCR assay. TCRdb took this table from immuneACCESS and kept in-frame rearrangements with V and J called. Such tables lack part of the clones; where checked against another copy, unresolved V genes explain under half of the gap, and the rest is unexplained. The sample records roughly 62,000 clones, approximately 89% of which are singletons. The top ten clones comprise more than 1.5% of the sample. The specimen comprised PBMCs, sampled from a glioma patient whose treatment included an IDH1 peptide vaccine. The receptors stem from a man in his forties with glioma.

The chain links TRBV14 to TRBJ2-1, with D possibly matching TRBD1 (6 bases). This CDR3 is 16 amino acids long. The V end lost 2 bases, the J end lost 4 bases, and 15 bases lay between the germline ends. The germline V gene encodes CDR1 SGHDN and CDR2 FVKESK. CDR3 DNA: TGTGCCAGCAGCCAAATATTCGGAACAGGGTACAATGAGCAGTTCTTC. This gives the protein CASSQIFGTGYNEQFF.

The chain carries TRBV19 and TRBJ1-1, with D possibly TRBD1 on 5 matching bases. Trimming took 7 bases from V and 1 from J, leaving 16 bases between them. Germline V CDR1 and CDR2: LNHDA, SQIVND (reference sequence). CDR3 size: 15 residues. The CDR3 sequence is CASTGGSRQNTEAFF. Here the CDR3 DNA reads TGTGCCAGTACCGGGGGATCGCGGCAGAACACTGAAGCTTTCTTT. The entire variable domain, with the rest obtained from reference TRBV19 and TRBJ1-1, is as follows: DGGITQSPKYLFRKEGQNVTLSCEQNLNHDAMYWYRQDPGQGLRLIYYSQIVNDFQKGDIAEGYSVSREKKESFPLTVTSAQKNPTAFYLCASTGGSRQNTEAFFGQGTRLTVV.

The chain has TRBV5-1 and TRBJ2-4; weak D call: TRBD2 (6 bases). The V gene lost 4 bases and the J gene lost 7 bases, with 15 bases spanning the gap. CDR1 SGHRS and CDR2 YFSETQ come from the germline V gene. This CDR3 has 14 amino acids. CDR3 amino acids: CASSPPGSSNIQYF. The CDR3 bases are TGCGCCAGCAGCCCCCCCGGGAGCAGTAACATTCAGTACTTC.

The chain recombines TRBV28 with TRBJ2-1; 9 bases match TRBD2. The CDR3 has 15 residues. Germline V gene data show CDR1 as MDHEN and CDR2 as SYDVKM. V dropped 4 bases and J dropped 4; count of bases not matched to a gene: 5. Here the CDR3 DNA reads TGTGCCAGCAGTTCCAGACTAGCGGCTTACAATGAGCAGTTCTTC. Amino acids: CASSSRLAAYNEQFF. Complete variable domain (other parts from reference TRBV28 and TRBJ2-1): DVKVTQSSRYLVKRTGEKVFLECVQDMDHENMFWYRQDPGLGLRLIYFSYDVKMKEKGDIPEGYSVSREKKERFSLILESASTNQTSMYLCASSSRLAAYNEQFFGPGTRLTVL.

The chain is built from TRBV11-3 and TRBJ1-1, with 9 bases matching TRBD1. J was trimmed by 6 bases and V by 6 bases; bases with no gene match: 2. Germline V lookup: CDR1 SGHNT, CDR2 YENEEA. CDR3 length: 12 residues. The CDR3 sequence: CASSRQGAEAFF. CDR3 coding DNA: TGTGCCAGCAGTCGACAGGGGGCTGAAGCTTTCTTT.

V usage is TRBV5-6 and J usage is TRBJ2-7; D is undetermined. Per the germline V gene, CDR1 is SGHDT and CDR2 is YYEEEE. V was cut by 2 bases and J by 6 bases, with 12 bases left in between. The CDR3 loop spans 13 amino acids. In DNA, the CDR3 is TGTGCCAGCAGCTTTTGGGGAAGCTCCGAGCAGTACGTC. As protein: CASSFWGSSEQYV.

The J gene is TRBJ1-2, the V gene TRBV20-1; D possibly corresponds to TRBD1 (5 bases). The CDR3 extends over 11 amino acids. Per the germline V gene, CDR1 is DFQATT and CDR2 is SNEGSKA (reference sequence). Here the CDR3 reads CSPAGGRGYTF. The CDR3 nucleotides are TGCAGCCCAGCGGGGGGACGAGGCTACACCTTC.

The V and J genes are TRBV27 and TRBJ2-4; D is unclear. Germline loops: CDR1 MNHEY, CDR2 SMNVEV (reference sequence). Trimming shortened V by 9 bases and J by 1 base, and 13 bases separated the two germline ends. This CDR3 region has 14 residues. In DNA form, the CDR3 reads TGTGCCAGTTCCCTGGGTCAGGCCAAAAACATTCAGTACTTC. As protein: CASSLGQAKNIQYF.

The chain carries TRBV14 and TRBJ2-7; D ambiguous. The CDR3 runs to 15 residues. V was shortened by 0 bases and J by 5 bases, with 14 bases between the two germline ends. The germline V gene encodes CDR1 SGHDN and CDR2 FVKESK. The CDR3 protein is CASSQDPRPSDEQYF. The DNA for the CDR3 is TGTGCCAGCAGCCAAGACCCCCGTCCTTCGGACGAGCAGTACTTC. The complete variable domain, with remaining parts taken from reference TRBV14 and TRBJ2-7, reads EAGVTQFPSHSVIEKGQTVTLRCDPISGHDNLYWYRRVMGKEIKFLLHFVKESKQDESGMPNNRFLAERTGGTYSTLKVQPAELEDSGVYFCASSQDPRPSDEQYFGPGTRLTVT.

The CDR3 loop is CASSQGQGDSPLHF. CDR3 bases: TGTGCCAGCAGCCAGGGACAGGGGGATTCACCCCTCCACTTT. The chain combines TRBV25-1 with TRBJ1-6; TRBD1 matches 11 bases. The CDR3 length is 14 residues. Trimming removed 6 bases from V and 8 bases from J; junction bases left unmatched: 3. The germline V gene has CDR1 MGHDK and CDR2 SYGVNS.

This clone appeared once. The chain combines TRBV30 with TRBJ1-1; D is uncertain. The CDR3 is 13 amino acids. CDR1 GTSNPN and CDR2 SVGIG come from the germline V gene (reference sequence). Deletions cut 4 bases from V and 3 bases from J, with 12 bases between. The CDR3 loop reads CAWKSRVDTEAFF. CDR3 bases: TGTGCCTGGAAGAGTAGGGTCGACACTGAAGCTTTCTTT. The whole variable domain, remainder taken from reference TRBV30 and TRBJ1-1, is SQTIHQWPATLVQPVGSPLSLECTVEGTSNPNLYWYRQAAGRGLQLLFYSVGIGQISSEVPQNLSASRPQDRQFILSSKKLLLSDSGFYLCAWKSRVDTEAFFGQGTRLTVV.